These 20 T cell receptor beta chains originate from one sample sequenced in a study of cytomegalovirus exposure and HLA in healthy donors. PCR primers comprised 60 Vbeta and 13 Jbeta primers. Data came from immunoSEQ multiplex PCR; TCRdb stores just in-frame clones and leaves some out. The sample holds 95,000 to 100,000 clones, approximately 76% seen once. Specimen: PBMCs. Receptors were obtained from a middle-aged man in good health and CMV-seronegative.

V usage is TRBV7-9 and J usage is TRBJ2-3; D might be TRBD2 (5 bases). The CDR3 contains 15 residues. V lost 5 bases to trimming and J lost 2 bases, with 14 bases between them. CDR1 is SEHNR, CDR2 FQNEAQ, per germline (reference sequence). The CDR3 DNA reads as TGTGCCAGCAGCCTTGAGGCTCGGGACACAGATACGCAGTATTTT. Its translation is CASSLEARDTDTQYF.

This chain links TRBV5-1 with TRBJ2-7, with D uncertain. Germline CDR1 and CDR2: SGHRS and YFSETQ. V was trimmed by 4 bases and J by 0 bases, leaving 5 bases between them. CDR3 length equals 12 residues. The CDR3 nucleotides are TGCGCCAGCAGCCTGAGCTCCTACGAGCAGTACTTC. Residues: CASSLSSYEQYF.

V gene TRBV7-2 combines with J gene TRBJ1-2; no clear D. Trimming shortened V by 2 bases and J by 2 bases, and 9 bases separated the two germline ends. CDR3 size: 14 residues. Per germline, CDR1 SGHTA and CDR2 FQGNSA. This CDR3 is CASSLLPENYGYTF. The CDR3 DNA reads TGTGCCAGCAGCTTACTCCCAGAAAACTATGGCTACACCTTC.

The chain has TRBV11-2 and TRBJ2-2, with TRBD1 matching 7 bases. Germline V gives CDR1 SGHAT, CDR2 FQNNGV. The CDR3 contains 15 residues. Trimming removed 2 bases from V and 4 bases from J; junction bases left unmatched: 4. CDR3 amino acids: CASSLSGTVTGELFF. The DNA of the CDR3 is TGTGCCAGCAGCTTATCAGGGACAGTCACCGGGGAGCTGTTTTTT.

The genes are TRBV5-1 and TRBJ1-2, with a tentative D call TRBD1 (6 bases). Germline CDR1 is SGHRS and CDR2 is YFSETQ. This CDR3 comprises 14 residues. Trimming left V 3 bases short and J 8 bases short, with 17 bases between. The CDR3 is CASSWPDRTGGYTF. CDR3 sequence (DNA): TGCGCCAGCAGCTGGCCTGACAGGACCGGCGGCTACACCTTC.

This chain links TRBV5-8 with TRBJ1-2, with D tentatively TRBD1 (5 bases). The CDR3 totals 14 residues. The germline V and J ends were trimmed by 3 bases and 2 bases, with 11 bases remaining between them. CDR1 is SGHTS and CDR2 is YDEGEE in the germline V gene. The CDR3 sequence: CASSSRGTNYGYTF. CDR3 nucleotide sequence: TGTGCCAGCAGCTCTCGGGGGACGAACTATGGCTACACCTTC.

The J gene is TRBJ2-3, the V gene TRBV13; 9 nucleotides align to TRBD2. The CDR3 consists of 14 residues. V shed 5 bases, J shed 4 bases, and the junction held 4 bases outside the gene matches. CDR1 is PRHDT, CDR2 FYEKMQ, per germline (reference sequence). CDR3 nucleotide sequence: TGTGCCAGCAGCCAATCTAGCGGGGCAGATACGCAGTATTTT. Translation gives CASSQSSGADTQYF.

Remarks on this clone: This sample includes further DNA sequences coding for the same CDR3. This chain uses TRBV5-5 with TRBJ1-6, with 12 bases fitting TRBD1. With V trimmed by 4 bases and J by 5 bases, 10 bases remained unmatched. The CDR3 totals 18 residues. CDR1 is SGHKS and CDR2 is YYEKEE in the germline V gene (reference sequence). The CDR3 nucleotides are TGTGCCAGCAGCCGCGGGACAGGGGGCCCATTCGATAATTCACCCCTCCACTTT. It codes for CASSRGTGGPFDNSPLHF.

The J gene is TRBJ1-5, the V gene TRBV7-9, with 7 bases aligning to TRBD1. This CDR3 spans 16 amino acids. Germline CDR1 SEHNR, CDR2 FQNEAQ (reference sequence). Trimming removed 4 bases from V and 2 bases from J; junction bases left unmatched: 8. The CDR3 coding sequence is TGTGCCAGCAGCTCCAACAGGGGCTTCGGCAATCAGCCCCAGCATTTT. Translating gives CASSSNRGFGNQPQHF.

V gene TRBV9 combines with J gene TRBJ2-3; unclear D gene. The CDR3 totals 15 residues. Trimming pared 0 bases from V and 5 bases from J, leaving 13 bases between. The germline CDR1 and CDR2 sequences are SGDLS and YYNGEE. The DNA for the CDR3 is TGTGCCAGCAGCGTAGCTACCTACCAATTAGATACGCAGTATTTT. Translation gives CASSVATYQLDTQYF.

This chain links TRBV5-5 with TRBJ1-1, with 12 positions matching TRBD1. Trimming at V came to 0 bases and at J to 7 bases, leaving 7 bases not matched to a gene. Germline assignment: CDR1 SGHKS and CDR2 YYEKEE (reference sequence). The CDR3 loop spans 16 amino acids. This chain's CDR3 is CASSLEVGTGGFEAFF. In nucleotides, the CDR3 is TGTGCCAGCAGCTTGGAAGTCGGGACAGGGGGCTTTGAAGCTTTCTTT.

Notes on this clone: The junction departs from germline at one end; a sequencing error may be responsible. This chain connects TRBV7-9 to TRBJ2-7; 7 bases map to TRBD1. The CDR3 contains 12 residues. CDR1 is SEHNR, CDR2 FQNEAQ, per germline (reference sequence). CDR3 sequence reads: CSSSRQGWEQYF. The CDR3, as DNA: TGTTCCAGCAGCCGACAGGGATGGGAGCAGTACTTC. Variable domain in full (rest from reference TRBV7-9 and TRBJ2-7): DTGVSQNPRHKITKRGQNVTFRCDPISEHNRLYWYRQTLGQGPEFLTYFQNEAQLEKSRLLSDRFSAERPKGSFSTLEIQRTEQGDSAMYLCSSSRQGWEQYFGPGTRLTVT.

The chain joins TRBV28 to TRBJ2-1, with D hard to call. V was pared by 6 bases and J by 9 bases, with 9 bases between. The length of the CDR3 is 11 residues. Germline lookup yields CDR1 MDHEN and CDR2 SYDVKM. CDR3 sequence reads: CASRWATEQFF. CDR3 DNA sequence: TGTGCCAGCAGGTGGGCGACTGAGCAGTTCTTC.

This clone was detected only once. The CDR3 sequence: CSVEDSKSEETQYF. In DNA, the CDR3 is TGCAGCGTTGAAGATAGCAAGAGCGAAGAGACCCAGTACTTC. The V gene is TRBV29-1, the J gene TRBJ2-5; D is unclear. The germline gives CDR1 SQVTM, CDR2 ANQGSEA. This CDR3 has 14 residues. V lost 0 bases, J lost 3 bases, and 11 bases lay in between.

This clone was recorded a few times. The chain is built from TRBV27 and TRBJ1-2; D perhaps matches TRBD1 (6 bases). CDR3 size: 15 residues. V lost 6 bases and J 5 bases, leaving 19 bases between the germline ends. Germline loops: CDR1 MNHEY, CDR2 SMNVEV (reference sequence). CDR3 DNA sequence: TGTGCCAGCAGCCCGGAACCGGGACAACAGTATGGCTACACCTTC. This codes for CASSPEPGQQYGYTF.

Notes on this clone: A junction boundary mismatches the germline segment, possibly from a read error. The CDR3 coding sequence is TGCGGGGCGGGGTCCGCCTCTGGAAACACCATATATTTT. This encodes CGAGSASGNTIYF. This chain uses TRBV6-6 with TRBJ1-3; D may be TRBD1 (5 bases). CDR1 MNHNY and CDR2 SVGAGI come from the germline V gene (reference sequence). The CDR3 has 13 residues.

This rearrangement joins TRBV7-2 to TRBJ2-2; D is uncertain. The length of the CDR3 is 15 residues. The germline gives CDR1 SGHTA, CDR2 FQGNSA. Between the trimmed V and J ends, which lost 3 bases and 1 base, there was a span of 9 bases. The CDR3 DNA sequence: TGTGCCAGCAGCTTGTTAGTTGGGAACACCGGGGAGCTGTTTTTT. It translates to CASSLLVGNTGELFF.

The chain couples TRBV6-6 to TRBJ2-3; 10 nucleotides align to TRBD1. Germline V gives CDR1 MNHNY, CDR2 SVGAGI (reference sequence). Germline trimming cut 6 bases from V and 6 bases from J; bases unmatched to any gene: 9. The CDR3 extends over 15 amino acids. The CDR3 sequence: CASRARTGGFDTQYF. The CDR3 nucleotides are TGTGCCAGCAGAGCCCGGACAGGGGGTTTCGATACGCAGTATTTT.

The J gene is TRBJ2-1, the V gene TRBV5-1; 10 positions agree with TRBD2. Germline assignment: CDR1 SGHRS and CDR2 YFSETQ. V was clipped by 1 base and J by 8 bases; unmatched bases: 6. The CDR3 loop spans 15 amino acids. CDR3 amino acids: CASSLPASGSYEQFF. CDR3 coding DNA: TGCGCCAGCAGCTTGCCGGCTAGCGGGAGCTATGAGCAGTTCTTC.

The J gene is TRBJ2-3, the V gene TRBV30, with TRBD1 as a possible D gene (5 bases). This CDR3 is 12 amino acids long. Trimming removed 7 bases at V and 5 bases at J, with 13 bases between. Germline V gene lookup returns CDR1 GTSNPN and CDR2 SVGIG (reference sequence). DNA of the CDR3: TGTGCCTCGAAAAGGCAGGGAGATACGCAGTATTTT. This sequence encodes CASKRQGDTQYF.